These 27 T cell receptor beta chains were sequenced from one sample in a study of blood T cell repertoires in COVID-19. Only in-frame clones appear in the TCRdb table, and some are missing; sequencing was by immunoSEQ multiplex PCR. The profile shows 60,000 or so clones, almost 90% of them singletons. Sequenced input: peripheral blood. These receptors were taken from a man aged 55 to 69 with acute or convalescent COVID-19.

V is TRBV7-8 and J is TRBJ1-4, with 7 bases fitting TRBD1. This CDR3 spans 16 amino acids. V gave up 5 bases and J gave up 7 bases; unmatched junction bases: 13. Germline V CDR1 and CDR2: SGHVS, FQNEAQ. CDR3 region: CASSPRGAGAGEKLFF. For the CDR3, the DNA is TGTGCCAGCAGCCCCAGGGGGGCAGGGGCGGGTGAAAAACTGTTTTTT.

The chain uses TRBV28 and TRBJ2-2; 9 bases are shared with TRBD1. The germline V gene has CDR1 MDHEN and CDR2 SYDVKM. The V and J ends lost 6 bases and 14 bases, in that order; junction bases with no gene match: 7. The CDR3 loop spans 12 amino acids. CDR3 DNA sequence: TGTGCCAGCAGGTCCGGGACAGGGCCCCTGTTTTTT. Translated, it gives CASRSGTGPLFF.

DNA for the CDR3: TGTGCCACCAGTGACTCGACTAGCGGGAGGGCCTCCTACGAGCAGTACTTC. This encodes CATSDSTSGRASYEQYF. The V and J genes are TRBV24-1 and TRBJ2-7, with 14 positions matching TRBD2. This CDR3 contains 17 residues. J was trimmed by 0 bases and V by 4 bases; bases with no gene match: 4. Germline loops: CDR1 KGHDR, CDR2 SFDVKD.

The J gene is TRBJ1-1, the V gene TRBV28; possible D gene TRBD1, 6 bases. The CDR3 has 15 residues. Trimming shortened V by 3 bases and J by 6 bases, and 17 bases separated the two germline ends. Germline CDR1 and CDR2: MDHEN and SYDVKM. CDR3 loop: CASSFGGGPQAEAFF. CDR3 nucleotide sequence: TGTGCCAGCAGTTTCGGTGGGGGCCCCCAAGCTGAAGCTTTCTTT.

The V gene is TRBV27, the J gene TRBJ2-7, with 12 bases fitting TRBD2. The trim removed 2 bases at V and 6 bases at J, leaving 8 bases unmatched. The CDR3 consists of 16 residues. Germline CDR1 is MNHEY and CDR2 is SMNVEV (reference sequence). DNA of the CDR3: TGTGCCAGCAGTTTACGAGGGCTAGCGGGAGGGGGCGAGCAGTACTTC. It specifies CASSLRGLAGGGEQYF.

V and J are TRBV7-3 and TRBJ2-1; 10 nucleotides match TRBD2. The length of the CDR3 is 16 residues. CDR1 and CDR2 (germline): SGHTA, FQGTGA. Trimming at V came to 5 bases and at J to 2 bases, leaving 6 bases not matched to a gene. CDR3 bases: TGTGCCAGCAGCCCTGTAGCGGGAGGAGCCTACAATGAGCAGTTCTTC. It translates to CASSPVAGGAYNEQFF.

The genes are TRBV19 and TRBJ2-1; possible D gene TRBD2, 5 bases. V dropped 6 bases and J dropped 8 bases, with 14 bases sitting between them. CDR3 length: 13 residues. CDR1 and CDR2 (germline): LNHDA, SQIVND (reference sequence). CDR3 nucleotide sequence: TGTGCCAGTAGAGGGCCGACGAGGGATGAGCAGTTCTTC. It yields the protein CASRGPTRDEQFF.

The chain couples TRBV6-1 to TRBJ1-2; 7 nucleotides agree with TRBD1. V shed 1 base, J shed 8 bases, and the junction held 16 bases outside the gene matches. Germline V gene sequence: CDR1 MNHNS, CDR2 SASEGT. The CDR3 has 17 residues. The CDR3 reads CASSEGPQTGRSWGYTF. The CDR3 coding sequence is TGTGCCAGCAGTGAAGGCCCCCAGACAGGGAGGTCTTGGGGCTACACCTTC.

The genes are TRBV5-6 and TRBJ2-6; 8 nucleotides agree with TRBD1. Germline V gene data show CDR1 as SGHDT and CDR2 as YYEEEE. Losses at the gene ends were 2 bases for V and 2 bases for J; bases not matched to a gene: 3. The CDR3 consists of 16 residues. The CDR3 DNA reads TGTGCCAGCAGCTTCCTGACAGGGGCTGGGGCCAACGTCCTGACTTTC. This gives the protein CASSFLTGAGANVLTF.

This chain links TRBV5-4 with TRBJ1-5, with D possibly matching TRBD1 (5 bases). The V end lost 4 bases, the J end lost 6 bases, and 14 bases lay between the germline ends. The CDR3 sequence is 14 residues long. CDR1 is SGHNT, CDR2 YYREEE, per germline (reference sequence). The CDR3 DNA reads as TGTGCCAGCAGCCGCGATGGGGCTGGTCAGCCCCAGCATTTT. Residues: CASSRDGAGQPQHF.

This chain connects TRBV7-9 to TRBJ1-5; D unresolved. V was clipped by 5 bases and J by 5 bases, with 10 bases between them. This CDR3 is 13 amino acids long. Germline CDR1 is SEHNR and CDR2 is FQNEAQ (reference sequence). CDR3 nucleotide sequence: TGTGCCAGCAGCCGCGGCCTCGATCAGCCCCAGCATTTT. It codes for CASSRGLDQPQHF.

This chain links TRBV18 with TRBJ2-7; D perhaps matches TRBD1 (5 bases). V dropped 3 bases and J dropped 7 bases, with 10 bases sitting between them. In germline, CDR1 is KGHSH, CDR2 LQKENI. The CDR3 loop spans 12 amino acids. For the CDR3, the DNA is TGTGCCAGCTCACCTCAGAAGGGGGAGCAGTACTTC. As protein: CASSPQKGEQYF.

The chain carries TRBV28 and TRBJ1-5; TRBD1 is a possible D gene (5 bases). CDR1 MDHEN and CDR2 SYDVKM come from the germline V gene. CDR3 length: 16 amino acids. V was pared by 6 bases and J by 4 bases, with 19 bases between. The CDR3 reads CASSRPVGRGNQPQHF. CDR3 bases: TGTGCCAGCAGCCGTCCCGTGGGTAGGGGTAATCAGCCCCAGCATTTT.

CDR3 loop: CASSLGSEQYF. In DNA, the CDR3 is TGTGCCAGCAGTTTGGGCAGCGAGCAGTACTTC. The V call is TRBV28, the J call TRBJ2-7; the D is unclear. Between the trimmed V and J ends, which lost 3 bases and 6 bases, there was a span of 6 bases. CDR1 MDHEN and CDR2 SYDVKM come from the germline V gene. This CDR3 region has 11 residues.

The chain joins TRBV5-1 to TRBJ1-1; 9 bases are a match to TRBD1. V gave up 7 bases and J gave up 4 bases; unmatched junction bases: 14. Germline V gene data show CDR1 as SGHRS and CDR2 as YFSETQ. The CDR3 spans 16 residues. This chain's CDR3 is CASYYRGRRVSTEAFF. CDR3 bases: TGCGCCAGCTATTACAGGGGGCGCCGGGTTTCCACTGAAGCTTTCTTT. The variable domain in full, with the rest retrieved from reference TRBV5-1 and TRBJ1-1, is KAGVTQTPRYLIKTRGQQVTLSCSPISGHRSVSWYQQTPGQGLQFLFEYFSETQRNKGNFPGRFSGRQFSNSRSEMNVSTLELGDSALYLCASYYRGRRVSTEAFFGQGTRLTVV.

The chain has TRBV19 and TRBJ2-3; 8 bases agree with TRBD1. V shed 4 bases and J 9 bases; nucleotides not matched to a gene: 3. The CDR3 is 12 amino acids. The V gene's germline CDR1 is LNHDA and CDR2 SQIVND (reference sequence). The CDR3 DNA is TGTGCCAGTAGTAGCCGACAGGGGACGCAGTATTTT. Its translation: CASSSRQGTQYF.

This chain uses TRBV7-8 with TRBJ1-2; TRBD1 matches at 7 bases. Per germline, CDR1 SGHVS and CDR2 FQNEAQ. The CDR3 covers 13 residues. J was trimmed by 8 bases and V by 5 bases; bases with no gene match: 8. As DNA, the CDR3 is TGTGCCAGCAGCCCGACAGGGTCCGGCGGCTACACCTTC. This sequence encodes CASSPTGSGGYTF.

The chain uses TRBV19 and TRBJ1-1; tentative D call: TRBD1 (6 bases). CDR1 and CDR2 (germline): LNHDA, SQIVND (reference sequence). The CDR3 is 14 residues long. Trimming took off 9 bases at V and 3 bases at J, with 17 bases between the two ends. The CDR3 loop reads CASHGGRGDTEAFF. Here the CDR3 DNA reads TGTGCCAGCCATGGCGGCAGGGGTGACACTGAAGCTTTCTTT.

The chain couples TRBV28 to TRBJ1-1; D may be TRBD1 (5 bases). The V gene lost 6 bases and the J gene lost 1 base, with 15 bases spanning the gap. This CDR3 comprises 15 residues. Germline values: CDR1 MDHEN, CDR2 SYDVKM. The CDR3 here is CASSLLGEPNTEAFF. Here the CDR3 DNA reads TGTGCCAGCAGCCTCCTAGGGGAACCGAACACTGAAGCTTTCTTT.

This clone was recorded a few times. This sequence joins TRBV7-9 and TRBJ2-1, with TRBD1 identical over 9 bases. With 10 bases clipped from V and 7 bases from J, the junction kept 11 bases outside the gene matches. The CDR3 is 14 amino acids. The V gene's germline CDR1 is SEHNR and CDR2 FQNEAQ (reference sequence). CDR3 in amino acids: CATPGGQGPNEQFF. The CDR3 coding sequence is TGTGCCACCCCAGGGGGACAGGGACCTAATGAGCAGTTCTTC.

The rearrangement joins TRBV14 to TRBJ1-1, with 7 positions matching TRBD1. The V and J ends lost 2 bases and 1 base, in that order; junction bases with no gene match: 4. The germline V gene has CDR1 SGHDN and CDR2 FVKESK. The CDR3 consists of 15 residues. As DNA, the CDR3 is TGTGCCAGCAGCCAAAGGGGACAGAAGAACACTGAAGCTTTCTTT. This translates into CASSQRGQKNTEAFF.

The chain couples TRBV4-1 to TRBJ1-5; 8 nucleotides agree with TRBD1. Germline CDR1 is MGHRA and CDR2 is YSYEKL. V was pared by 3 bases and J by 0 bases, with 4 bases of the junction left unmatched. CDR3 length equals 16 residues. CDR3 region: CASSHLTGDSNQPQHF. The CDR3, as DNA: TGCGCCAGCAGCCACCTGACAGGGGATAGCAATCAGCCCCAGCATTTT.

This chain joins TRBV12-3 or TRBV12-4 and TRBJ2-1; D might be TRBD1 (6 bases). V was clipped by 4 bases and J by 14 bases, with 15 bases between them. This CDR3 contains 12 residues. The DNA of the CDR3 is TGTGCCAGCAGTTCCGTCAGGGGTTGGGAGTTCTTC. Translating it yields CASSSVRGWEFF.

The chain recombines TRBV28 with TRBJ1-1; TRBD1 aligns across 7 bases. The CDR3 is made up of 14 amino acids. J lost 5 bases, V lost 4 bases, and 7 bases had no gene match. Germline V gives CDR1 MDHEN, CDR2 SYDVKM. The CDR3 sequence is CASSSEGARTEAFF. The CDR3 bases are TGTGCCAGCAGTTCAGAGGGGGCGAGAACTGAAGCTTTCTTT.

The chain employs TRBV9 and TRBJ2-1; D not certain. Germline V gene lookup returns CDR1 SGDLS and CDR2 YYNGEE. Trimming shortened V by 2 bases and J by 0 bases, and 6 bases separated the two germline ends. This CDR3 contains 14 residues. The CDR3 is CASSVPGSYNEQFF. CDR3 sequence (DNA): TGTGCCAGCAGCGTCCCGGGCTCCTACAATGAGCAGTTCTTC. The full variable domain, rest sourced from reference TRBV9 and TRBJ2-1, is DSGVTQTPKHLITATGQRVTLRCSPRSGDLSVYWYQQSLDQGLQFLIQYYNGEERAKGNILERFSAQQFPDLHSELNLSSLELGDSALYFCASSVPGSYNEQFFGPGTRLTVL.

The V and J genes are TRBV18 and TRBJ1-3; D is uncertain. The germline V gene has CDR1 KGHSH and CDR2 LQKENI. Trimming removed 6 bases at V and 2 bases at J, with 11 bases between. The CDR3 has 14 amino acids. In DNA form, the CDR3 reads TGTGCCAGCTCGGCGGGGAGAGCTGGAAACACCATATATTTT. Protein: CASSAGRAGNTIYF.

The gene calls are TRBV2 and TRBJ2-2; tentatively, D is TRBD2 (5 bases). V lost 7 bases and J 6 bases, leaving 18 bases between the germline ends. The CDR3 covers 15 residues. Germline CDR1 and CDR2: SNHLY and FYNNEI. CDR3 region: CASTSWEGGPGELFF. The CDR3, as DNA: TGTGCCAGCACCTCATGGGAAGGAGGTCCCGGGGAGCTGTTTTTT. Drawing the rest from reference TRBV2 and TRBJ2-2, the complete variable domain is EPEVTQTPSHQVTQMGQEVILRCVPISNHLYFYWYRQILGQKVEFLVSFYNNEISEKSEIFDDQFSVERPDGSNFTLKIRSTKLEDSAMYFCASTSWEGGPGELFFGEGSRLTVL.